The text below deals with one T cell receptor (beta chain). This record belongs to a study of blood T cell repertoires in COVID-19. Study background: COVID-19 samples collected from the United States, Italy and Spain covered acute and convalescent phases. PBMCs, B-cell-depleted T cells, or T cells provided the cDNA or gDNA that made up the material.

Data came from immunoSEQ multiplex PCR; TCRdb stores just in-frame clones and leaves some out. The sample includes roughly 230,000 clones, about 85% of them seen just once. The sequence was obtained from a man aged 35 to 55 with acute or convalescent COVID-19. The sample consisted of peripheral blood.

As DNA, the CDR3 is TGTGCCAGCGAGGTGGCTAGCGGGACGGACAATGAGCAGTTCTTC. This encodes CASEVASGTDNEQFF. This chain connects TRBV7-9 to TRBJ2-1; TRBD2 matches at 9 bases. In germline, CDR1 is SEHNR, CDR2 FQNEAQ (reference sequence). This CDR3 is built from 15 residues. The V segment lost 8 bases and the J segment 5 bases; nucleotides outside the gene matches: 10.